These 5 T cell receptor beta chains were sequenced from one sample in a study of T cell responses to AZD1222 COVID-19 vaccine. Produced via immunoSEQ multiplex PCR; TCRdb's table is partial and in-frame only. The sample shows 95,000 to 130,000 clones, roughly 88% of them seen only once. The sample in question was peripheral blood, obtained on day 0 of MenACWY control vaccination. The receptor source for this set is an adult in good health.

The chain employs TRBV7-8 and TRBJ2-7; the D is unclear. CDR1 and CDR2 (germline): SGHVS, FQNEAQ. V was pared by 1 base and J by 6 bases, with 4 bases between. The CDR3 runs 11 residues. In DNA form, the CDR3 reads TGTGCCAGCAGCTTAGTTGGCGAGCAGTACTTC. Amino acid sequence: CASSLVGEQYF. Supplemented by reference TRBV7-8 and TRBJ2-7, the full variable domain reads GAGVSQSPRYKVAKRGQDVALRCDPISGHVSLFWYQQALGQGPEFLTYFQNEAQLDKSGLPSDRFFAERPEGSVSTLKIQRTQQEDSAVYLCASSLVGEQYFGPGTRLTVT.

This clone was seen only a few times. The CDR3 spells CASSLAGARTDTQYF. The CDR3 region has the DNA TGTGCCAGCAGCCTAGCGGGGGCACGGACAGATACGCAGTATTTT. The chain recombines TRBV3-1 (or the pseudogene TRBV3-2) with TRBJ2-3, with 9 bases that match TRBD2. The trim removed 4 bases at V and 3 bases at J, leaving 5 bases unmatched. This CDR3 comprises 15 residues. Per germline, CDR1 LGHDT and CDR2 YNNKEL (reference sequence).

This sequence joins TRBV6-2 or TRBV6-3 and TRBJ1-2; TRBD1 is a possible D gene (5 bases). The length of the CDR3 is 12 residues. With 5 bases removed from V and 5 bases from J, the gap between germline ends came to 9 bases. Germline CDR1 reads MNHEY; CDR2 reads SVGEGT. The CDR3 region is CASSPDSYGYTF. CDR3 sequence (DNA): TGTGCCAGCAGTCCCGACAGTTATGGCTACACCTTC.

The CDR3 loop is CASSEWADPTQYF. Here the CDR3 DNA reads TGTGCCAGCAGTGAATGGGCGGATCCTACGCAGTACTTC. The chain has TRBV25-1 and TRBJ2-4; no reliable D call. Germline V gene data show CDR1 as MGHDK and CDR2 as SYGVNS. The CDR3 consists of 13 residues. Deletions cut 1 base from V and 13 bases from J, with 14 bases between.

The chain uses TRBV5-1 and TRBJ1-2; tentatively, D is TRBD1 (6 bases). Germline loops: CDR1 SGHRS, CDR2 YFSETQ. Trimming removed 0 bases from V and 3 bases from J, with 9 bases in between. The CDR3 runs 14 residues. DNA of the CDR3: TGCGCCAGCAGCTTGGGTTACAGGGACTATGGCTACACCTTC. Translated: CASSLGYRDYGYTF. Full variable domain (missing parts from reference TRBV5-1 and TRBJ1-2): KAGVTQTPRYLIKTRGQQVTLSCSPISGHRSVSWYQQTPGQGLQFLFEYFSETQRNKGNFPGRFSGRQFSNSRSEMNVSTLELGDSALYLCASSLGYRDYGYTFGSGTRLTVV.